This is a list of T cell receptor beta chains from one sample in a study of immunodeficiency. Libraries were prepared by immunoSEQ multiplex PCR; TCRdb keeps only in-frame clonotypes and omits some of them. Altogether 650 to 850 clones are present, roughly nine tenths being singletons, with the ten largest covering more than 1.5%. Input material: CD4+ T cells from blood. These receptors all stem from a human donor in good health. CDR3s include the opening cysteine and the closing phenylalanine or tryptophan. D genes are given only for firm matches. A clone size is listed for some rows: how often the clone was seen (once, few, many), or a class if it is expanded.

CDR3aa: CASSAAGAGKNIQYF
CDR3nt: TGTGCCAGCAGTGCTGCGGGGGCGGGCAAAAACATTCAGTACTTC
abundance: -
j_gene: TRBJ2-4
d_gene: -
v_gene: TRBV25-1

CDR3aa: CASSRGSYNSPLHF
CDR3nt: TGTGCCAGTAGTCGGGGTTCCTATAATTCACCCCTCCACTTT
abundance: -
j_gene: TRBJ1-6
d_gene: -
v_gene: TRBV19

CDR3aa: CASSDRGEAGNTIYF
CDR3nt: TGTGCCAGCAGTGACAGGGGAGAAGCTGGAAACACCATATATTTT
abundance: -
j_gene: TRBJ1-3
d_gene: -
v_gene: TRBV6-4

CDR3aa: CASSPRRRSGQPQHF
CDR3nt: TGTGCCAGTAGTCCCCGAAGGAGGTCGGGTCAGCCCCAGCATTTT
abundance: few
j_gene: TRBJ1-5
d_gene: -
v_gene: TRBV19

CDR3aa: CASSRDRSIGNTIYF
CDR3nt: TGTGCCAGCAGCCGGGACAGGTCCATTGGAAACACCATATATTTT
abundance: once
j_gene: TRBJ1-3
d_gene: TRBD1
v_gene: TRBV7-9

CDR3aa: CASLFQGDGDIPYGYTF
CDR3nt: TGTGCCAGCTTGTTTCAGGGAGATGGCGATATCCCTTATGGCTACACCTTC
abundance: -
j_gene: TRBJ1-2
d_gene: -
v_gene: TRBV28

CDR3aa: CASSHGLGGGPYEQYF
CDR3nt: TGTGCCAGCAGCCACGGCCTCGGCGGGGGGCCGTACGAGCAGTACTTC
abundance: -
j_gene: TRBJ2-7
d_gene: TRBD2
v_gene: TRBV6-6

CDR3aa: CASSGQCPLQRKNIQYF
CDR3nt: TGTGCCAGCAGCGGTCAGTGTCCCTTGCAAAGAAAAAACATTCAGTACTTC
abundance: -
j_gene: TRBJ2-4
d_gene: -
v_gene: TRBV3-1/TRBV3-2

CDR3aa: CASSLDRGRSLGAYEQYF
CDR3nt: TGTGCCAGCAGCTTAGACAGGGGGCGATCTCTGGGCGCATACGAGCAGTACTTC
abundance: -
j_gene: TRBJ2-7
d_gene: TRBD1
v_gene: TRBV7-2

CDR3aa: CASSIGPGLARDTQYF
CDR3nt: TGTGCCAGTAGTATAGGGCCCGGACTAGCGAGAGATACGCAGTATTTT
abundance: -
j_gene: TRBJ2-3
d_gene: TRBD2
v_gene: TRBV19

CDR3aa: CASSRPTGVFPYNEQFF
CDR3nt: TGTGCCAGCAGCCGTCCGACAGGGGTTTTCCCTTACAATGAGCAGTTCTTC
abundance: -
j_gene: TRBJ2-1
d_gene: TRBD1
v_gene: TRBV3-1/TRBV3-2

CDR3aa: CASSHTSNQPQHF
CDR3nt: TGTGCCAGCAGCCACACCAGCAATCAGCCCCAGCATTTT
abundance: once
j_gene: TRBJ1-5
d_gene: -
v_gene: TRBV6-5

CDR3aa: CASSRRTATEAFF
CDR3nt: TGTGCCAGCAGCCGAAGGACGGCCACTGAAGCTTTCTTT
abundance: -
j_gene: TRBJ1-1
d_gene: -
v_gene: TRBV3-1/TRBV3-2

CDR3aa: CSVAKGTVNTEAFF
CDR3nt: TGCAGCGTCGCAAAGGGGACAGTTAACACTGAAGCTTTCTTT
abundance: -
j_gene: TRBJ1-1
d_gene: TRBD1
v_gene: TRBV29-1

CDR3aa: CASAPDSYEQYF
CDR3nt: TGTGCTAGTGCCCCGGACAGCTACGAGCAGTACTTC
abundance: -
j_gene: TRBJ2-7
d_gene: -
v_gene: TRBV12-5

CDR3aa: CASSYPQGGKMNTEAFF
CDR3nt: TGTGCCAGCAGTTACCCACAGGGGGGAAAGATGAACACTGAAGCTTTCTTT
abundance: few
j_gene: TRBJ1-1
d_gene: TRBD1
v_gene: TRBV6-2/TRBV6-3

CDR3aa: CAWSVRGDTEAFF
CDR3nt: TGTGCCTGGAGTGTAAGGGGGGACACTGAAGCTTTCTTT
abundance: -
j_gene: TRBJ1-1
d_gene: -
v_gene: TRBV30

CDR3aa: CASSLALTGQGRYEQYF
CDR3nt: TGTGCCAGCAGCTTAGCGTTGACGGGACAGGGGCGCTACGAGCAGTACTTC
abundance: few
j_gene: TRBJ2-7
d_gene: TRBD1
v_gene: TRBV7-9

CDR3aa: CASSLYDRDKEKLFF
CDR3nt: TGCGCCAGCAGCTTATATGACAGGGATAAAGAAAAACTGTTTTTT
abundance: -
j_gene: TRBJ1-4
d_gene: TRBD1
v_gene: TRBV5-1

CDR3aa: CASSKALEGVVGEQFF
CDR3nt: TGTGCCAGCAGCAAAGCGCTTGAGGGTGTGGTGGGTGAGCAGTTCTTC
abundance: -
j_gene: TRBJ2-1
d_gene: -
v_gene: TRBV21-1

CDR3aa: CASRELAGGPSTQYF
CDR3nt: TGCGCCAGCAGAGAGCTAGCGGGGGGGCCGAGTACGCAGTATTTT
abundance: -
j_gene: TRBJ2-3
d_gene: TRBD2
v_gene: TRBV10-2

CDR3aa: CASNRETGELFF
CDR3nt: TGTGCCAGTAACAGGGAAACCGGGGAGCTGTTTTTT
abundance: -
j_gene: TRBJ2-2
d_gene: -
v_gene: TRBV19

CDR3aa: CAWSLGPIVYGYTF
CDR3nt: TGTGCCTGGAGTCTGGGACCGATAGTCTATGGCTACACCTTC
abundance: -
j_gene: TRBJ1-2
d_gene: -
v_gene: TRBV30

CDR3aa: CASSQESSVALTDTQYF
CDR3nt: TGTGCCAGCAGCCAAGAAAGTTCGGTAGCCCTCACAGATACGCAGTATTTT
abundance: -
j_gene: TRBJ2-3
d_gene: -
v_gene: TRBV4-2

CDR3aa: CASSPRLAGENTGELFF
CDR3nt: TGTGCCAGCAGCCCTCGACTAGCGGGGGAGAACACCGGGGAGCTGTTTTTT
abundance: -
j_gene: TRBJ2-2
d_gene: TRBD2
v_gene: TRBV7-8

CDR3aa: CASKGLLTTDTQYF
CDR3nt: TGTGCCAGCAAGGGACTGCTTACCACAGATACGCAGTATTTT
abundance: -
j_gene: TRBJ2-3
d_gene: -
v_gene: TRBV7-8

CDR3aa: CASSHSGAAYEQYF
CDR3nt: TGTGCCAGCAGCCATAGCGGGGCCGCCTACGAGCAGTACTTC
abundance: once
j_gene: TRBJ2-7
d_gene: TRBD2
v_gene: TRBV3-1/TRBV3-2

CDR3aa: CASSLRLAGGYEQYF
CDR3nt: TGCGCCAGCAGCTTGAGGCTAGCGGGGGGCTACGAGCAGTACTTC
abundance: -
j_gene: TRBJ2-7
d_gene: TRBD2
v_gene: TRBV5-1

CDR3aa: CASSLAGGVPLMNTEAFF
CDR3nt: TGTGCCAGCAGCCTAGCAGGAGGGGTCCCCTTGATGAACACTGAAGCTTTCTTT
abundance: -
j_gene: TRBJ1-1
d_gene: -
v_gene: TRBV3-1/TRBV3-2

CDR3aa: CAWSQGLSSPLHF
CDR3nt: TGTGCCTGGAGCCAGGGGCTAAGCTCACCCCTCCACTTT
abundance: -
j_gene: TRBJ1-6
d_gene: -
v_gene: TRBV30

CDR3aa: CASSLVLGWRSSYNEQFF
CDR3nt: TGTGCCAGCAGCTTAGTCTTGGGTTGGCGGAGCTCCTACAATGAGCAGTTCTTC
abundance: few
j_gene: TRBJ2-1
d_gene: -
v_gene: TRBV11-2

CDR3aa: CATSRLQGRGYTF
CDR3nt: TGTGCCACCAGCAGACTACAGGGGAGAGGCTACACCTTC
abundance: -
j_gene: TRBJ1-2
d_gene: TRBD1
v_gene: TRBV15